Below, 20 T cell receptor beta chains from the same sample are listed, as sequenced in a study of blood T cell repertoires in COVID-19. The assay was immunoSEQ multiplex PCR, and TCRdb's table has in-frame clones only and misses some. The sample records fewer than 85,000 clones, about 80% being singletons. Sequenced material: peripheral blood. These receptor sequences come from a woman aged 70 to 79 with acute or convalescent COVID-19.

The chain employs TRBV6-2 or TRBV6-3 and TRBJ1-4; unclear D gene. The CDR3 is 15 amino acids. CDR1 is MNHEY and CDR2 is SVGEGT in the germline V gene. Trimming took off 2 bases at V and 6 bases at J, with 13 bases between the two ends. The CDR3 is CASSYRQPSDEKLFF. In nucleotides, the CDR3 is TGTGCCAGCAGTTACAGACAACCTTCGGATGAAAAACTGTTTTTT.

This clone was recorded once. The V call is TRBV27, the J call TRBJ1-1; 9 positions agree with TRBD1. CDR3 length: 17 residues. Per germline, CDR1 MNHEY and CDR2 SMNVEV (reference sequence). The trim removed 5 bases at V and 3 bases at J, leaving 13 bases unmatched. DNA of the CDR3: TGTGCCAGCAGTCGCCGGGACAGGGATCCTCGGGACACTGAAGCTTTCTTT. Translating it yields CASSRRDRDPRDTEAFF.

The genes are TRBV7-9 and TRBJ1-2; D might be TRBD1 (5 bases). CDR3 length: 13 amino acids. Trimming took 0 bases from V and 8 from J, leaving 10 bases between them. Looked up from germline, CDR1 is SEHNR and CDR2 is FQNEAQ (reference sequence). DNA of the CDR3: TGTGCCAGCAGCTTAGCGCTGGAGGGGGGCTACACCTTC. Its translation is CASSLALEGGYTF.

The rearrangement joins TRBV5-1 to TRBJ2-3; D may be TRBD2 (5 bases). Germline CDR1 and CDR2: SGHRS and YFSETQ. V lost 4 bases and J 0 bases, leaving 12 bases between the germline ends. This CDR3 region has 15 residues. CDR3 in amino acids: CASSRSGSSTDTQYF. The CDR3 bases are TGCGCCAGCAGCCGCAGCGGTTCTAGCACAGATACGCAGTATTTT.

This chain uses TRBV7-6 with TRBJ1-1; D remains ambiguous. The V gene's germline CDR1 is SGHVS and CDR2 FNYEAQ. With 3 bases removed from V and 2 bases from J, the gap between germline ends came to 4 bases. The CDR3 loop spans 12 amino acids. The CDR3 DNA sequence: TGTGCCAGCAGCTTCAGAAACACTGAAGCTTTCTTT. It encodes CASSFRNTEAFF.

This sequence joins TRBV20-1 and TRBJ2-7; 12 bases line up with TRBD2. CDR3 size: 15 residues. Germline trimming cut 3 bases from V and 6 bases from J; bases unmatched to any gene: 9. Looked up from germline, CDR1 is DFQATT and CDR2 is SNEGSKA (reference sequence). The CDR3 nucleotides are TGCAGTGCTAGTTCCCTAGCGGGAGGGATGTCCGAGCAGTACTTC. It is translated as CSASSLAGGMSEQYF.

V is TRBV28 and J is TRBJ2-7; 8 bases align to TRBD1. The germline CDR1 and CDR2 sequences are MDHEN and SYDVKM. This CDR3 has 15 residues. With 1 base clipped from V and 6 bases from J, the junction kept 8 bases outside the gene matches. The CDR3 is CASSLSGSTGAEQYF. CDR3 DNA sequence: TGTGCCAGCAGTTTATCGGGATCGACAGGGGCCGAGCAGTACTTC.

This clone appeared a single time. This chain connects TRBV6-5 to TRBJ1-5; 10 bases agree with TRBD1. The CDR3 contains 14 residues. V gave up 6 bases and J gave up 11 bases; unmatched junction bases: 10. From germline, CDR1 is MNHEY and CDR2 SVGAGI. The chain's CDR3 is CASRGTGAGTAQHF. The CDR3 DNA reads TGTGCCAGCAGGGGGACAGGGGCCGGGACGGCCCAGCATTTT.

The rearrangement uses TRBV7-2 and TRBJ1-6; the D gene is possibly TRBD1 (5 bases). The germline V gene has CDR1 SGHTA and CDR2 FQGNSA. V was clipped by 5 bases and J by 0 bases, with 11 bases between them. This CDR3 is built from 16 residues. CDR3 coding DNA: TGTGCCAGCAGCCTCGGGGGGAGCTCCTATAATTCACCCCTCCACTTT. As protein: CASSLGGSSYNSPLHF.

The CDR3 DNA is TGCGCCAGCAGCCAAGATCGGGACAGGGGCTTTTCACCCCTCCACTTT. Translating gives CASSQDRDRGFSPLHF. The chain is built from TRBV4-3 and TRBJ1-6; 10 nucleotides match TRBD1. The trim removed 0 bases at V and 9 bases at J, leaving 5 bases unmatched. The CDR3 runs to 16 residues. Germline-derived CDR1 and CDR2 are LGHNA and YSLEER.

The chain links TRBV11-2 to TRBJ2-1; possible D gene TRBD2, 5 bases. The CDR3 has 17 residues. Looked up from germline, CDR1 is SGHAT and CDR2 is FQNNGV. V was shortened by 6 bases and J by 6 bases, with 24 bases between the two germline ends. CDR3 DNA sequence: TGTGCCAGCAGTTCCCTAGTGGTGGGAGCCCCACTCAATGAGCAGTTCTTC. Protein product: CASSSLVVGAPLNEQFF.

The CDR3 coding sequence is TGTGCCAGCAGCCCCCGGGGGGGGGCGGCTTATGGCTACACCTTC. Translated, it gives CASSPRGGAAYGYTF. This rearrangement joins TRBV7-2 to TRBJ1-2; tentatively, D is TRBD1 (6 bases). Germline assignment: CDR1 SGHTA and CDR2 FQGNSA. V shed 5 bases and J shed 5 bases, with 18 bases lying between them. The CDR3 runs to 15 residues.

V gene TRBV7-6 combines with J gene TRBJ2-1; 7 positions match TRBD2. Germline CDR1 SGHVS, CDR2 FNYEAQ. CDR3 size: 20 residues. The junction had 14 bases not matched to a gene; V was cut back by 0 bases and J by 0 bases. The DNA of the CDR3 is TGTGCCAGCAGCTTAGCCCCAAGTGGGAGGGGCCTTAGCTCCTACAATGAGCAGTTCTTC. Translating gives CASSLAPSGRGLSSYNEQFF.

This CDR3 is CASRDSVYNEQFF. In nucleotides, the CDR3 is TGTGCCAGCAGGGATAGCGTCTACAATGAGCAGTTCTTC. The chain employs TRBV12-3 or TRBV12-4 and TRBJ2-1, with D maybe TRBD2 (5 bases). The V and J ends lost 6 bases and 3 bases respectively, with 9 bases between them. CDR3 length: 13 amino acids.

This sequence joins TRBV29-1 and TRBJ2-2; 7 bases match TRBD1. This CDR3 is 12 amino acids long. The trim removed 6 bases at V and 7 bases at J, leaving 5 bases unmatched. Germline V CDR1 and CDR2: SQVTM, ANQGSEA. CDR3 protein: CSVSTGNGELFF. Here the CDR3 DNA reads TGCAGCGTCTCGACAGGGAACGGGGAGCTGTTTTTT.

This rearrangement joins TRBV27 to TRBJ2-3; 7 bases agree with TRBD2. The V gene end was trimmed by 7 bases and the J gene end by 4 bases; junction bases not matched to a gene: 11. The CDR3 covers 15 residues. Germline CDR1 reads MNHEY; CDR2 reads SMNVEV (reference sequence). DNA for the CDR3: TGTGCCAGCACTAATCTGTGGGGGGGGTCAGATACGCAGTATTTT. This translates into CASTNLWGGSDTQYF.

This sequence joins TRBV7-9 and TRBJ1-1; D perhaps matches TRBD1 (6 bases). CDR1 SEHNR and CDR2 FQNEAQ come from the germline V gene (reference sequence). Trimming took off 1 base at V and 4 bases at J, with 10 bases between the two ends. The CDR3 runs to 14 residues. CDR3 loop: CASSLETRGTEAFF. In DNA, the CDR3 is TGTGCCAGCAGCTTAGAAACCAGGGGCACTGAAGCTTTCTTT.

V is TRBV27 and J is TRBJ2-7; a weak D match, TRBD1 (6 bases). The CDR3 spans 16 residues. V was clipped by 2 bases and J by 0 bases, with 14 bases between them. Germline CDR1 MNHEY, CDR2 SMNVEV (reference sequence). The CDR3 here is CASSLKGVQSSYEQYF. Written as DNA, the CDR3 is TGTGCCAGCAGTTTAAAGGGGGTGCAAAGCTCCTACGAGCAGTACTTC.

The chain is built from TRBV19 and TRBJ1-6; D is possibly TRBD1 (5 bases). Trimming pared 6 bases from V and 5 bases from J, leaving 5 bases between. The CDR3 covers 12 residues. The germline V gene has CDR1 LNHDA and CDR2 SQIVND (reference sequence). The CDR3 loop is CASRQDNSPLHF. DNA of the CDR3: TGTGCCAGTAGACAGGATAATTCACCCCTCCACTTT.

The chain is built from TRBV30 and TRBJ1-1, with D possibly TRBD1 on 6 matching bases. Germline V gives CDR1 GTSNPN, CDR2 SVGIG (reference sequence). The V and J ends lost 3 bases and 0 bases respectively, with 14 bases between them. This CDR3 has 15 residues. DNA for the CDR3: TGTGCCTGGAGAGCACCCGACAGGATGAACACTGAAGCTTTCTTT. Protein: CAWRAPDRMNTEAFF.